What follows describes a single T cell receptor (beta chain). Its target is not known. At one end, the junction sequence differs from germline, possibly due to a read error. The entry originates in a study of tumor and adjacent non-tumor tissue in lung cancer. Looking at the study overall: Aged about 30 to 76 years, patients included roughly ten men and a few women with stage I to III disease. Each sample yielded 3.9 million or so productive TCRbeta reads on average.

Study-wide findings and caveats: TCR diversity was significantly greater in tumor than normal lung tissue.

A modified ARM-PCR protocol with three rounds of nested PCR amplified TCRbeta. From the multiplex PCR reads, TCRdb called clonotypes with MiXCR, one entry per CDR3 protein. The sample records roughly 75,000 distinct CDR3 sequences, approximately 71% being singletons. The CDR3 runs 15 residues. Per germline, CDR1 DFQATT and CDR2 SNEGSKA (reference sequence). The template was RNA from unsorted bulk tissue. Distant lung tissue was collected more than 3 cm away from the tumor edge. The V gene is TRBV20-1, the J gene TRBJ2-3, with 11 bases matching TRBD2. The clonotype comes from a woman aged 45-59 years with non-small cell lung cancer. Sequencing used distant non-tumor lung tissue. This chain's CDR3 is CSARGTSGSTDMQYF. CDR3 coding DNA: TGCAGTGCTCGAGGGACTAGCGGAAGTACAGATATGCAGTATTTT.